These 13 T cell receptor beta chains originate from one sample sequenced in a study of siplizumab effects on memory and regulatory T cells. Measured with immunoSEQ multiplex PCR; TCRdb has only the in-frame clones, and not every one. The sample holds 50,000 to 70,000 clones; about 96% are singletons and the top ten take about 0.1%. Sequenced: naive CD8+ T cells sorted from blood. Receptor source: a human donor in good health.

The rearrangement uses TRBV29-1 and TRBJ1-1; perhaps TRBD1 as D (5 bases). Germline loops: CDR1 SQVTM, CDR2 ANQGSEA. The V gene lost 6 bases and the J gene lost 4 bases, with 18 bases spanning the gap. This CDR3 contains 14 residues. In nucleotides, the CDR3 is TGCAGCGTAGTCGGGACCTTGGACGGCACTGAAGCTTTCTTT. This gives the protein CSVVGTLDGTEAFF.

The J gene is TRBJ2-2, the V gene TRBV19; D possibly matches TRBD1 or TRBD2 (5 bases each). This CDR3 is 14 amino acids long. Trimming cost V 6 bases and J 6 bases, with 14 bases left between them. The germline gives CDR1 LNHDA, CDR2 SQIVND (reference sequence). The CDR3 nucleotides are TGTGCCAGTAGCTGGGGGACGGTGTCCGGGGAGCTGTTTTTT. It translates to CASSWGTVSGELFF.

The rearrangement joins TRBV9 to TRBJ2-7, with 7 bases fitting TRBD2. CDR3 size: 13 residues. Germline CDR1 SGDLS, CDR2 YYNGEE. The V gene end was trimmed by 1 base and the J gene end by 4 bases; junction bases not matched to a gene: 2. The CDR3 is CASSVWEGYEQYF. The CDR3, as DNA: TGTGCCAGCAGCGTATGGGAGGGATACGAGCAGTACTTC.

This chain links TRBV10-3 with TRBJ2-3, with 10 bases that match TRBD2. CDR1 is ENHRY and CDR2 is SYGVKD in the germline V gene. The CDR3 length is 17 residues. Trimming took 0 bases from V and 0 from J; bases not matched to a gene: 3. The CDR3 protein is CAISESLAGVSTDTQYF. The CDR3, as DNA: TGTGCCATCAGTGAGTCCCTAGCGGGGGTAAGCACAGATACGCAGTATTTT.

This chain links TRBV27 with TRBJ2-6; TRBD1 matches 7 bases. The CDR3 runs 12 residues. Trimming removed 3 bases from V and 15 bases from J; junction bases left unmatched: 5. Germline V CDR1 and CDR2: MNHEY, SMNVEV (reference sequence). CDR3 in DNA: TGTGCCAGCAGTTTTGGCCAGGGGGACCTGACTTTC. It yields the protein CASSFGQGDLTF.

The genes are TRBV29-1 and TRBJ2-1; D remains unclear. The V end lost 2 bases, the J end lost 6 bases, and 11 bases lay between the germline ends. The CDR3 totals 13 residues. Germline V gene data show CDR1 as SQVTM and CDR2 as ANQGSEA. The CDR3 DNA reads as TGCAGCGTTGAACTAGTAGTTAGCAATGAGCAGTTCTTC. Translating gives CSVELVVSNEQFF.

V and J are TRBV6-5 and TRBJ2-1, with D hard to call. CDR1 is MNHEY, CDR2 SVGAGI, per germline. CDR3 length: 12 residues. V gave up 0 bases and J gave up 7 bases, with 4 bases separating them. The CDR3 protein is CASSYSSNEQFF. For the CDR3, the DNA is TGTGCCAGCAGTTACTCGAGTAATGAGCAGTTCTTC.

J is TRBJ2-5 and V is TRBV9, with 14 bases aligning to TRBD2. V trimming: 3 bases; J trimming: 4 bases; junction bases outside the gene matches: 5. This CDR3 region has 16 residues. Germline values: CDR1 SGDLS, CDR2 YYNGEE. The CDR3 sequence: CASSASGTSGGETQYF. The DNA for the CDR3 is TGTGCCAGCAGCGCCTCCGGGACTAGCGGGGGAGAGACCCAGTACTTC.

The chain links TRBV19 to TRBJ1-1, with D possibly TRBD1 on 6 matching bases. Deletions cut 7 bases from V and 8 bases from J, with 11 bases between. The CDR3 has 11 residues. In germline, CDR1 is LNHDA, CDR2 SQIVND (reference sequence). The CDR3 nucleotides read TGTGCCAGTAACCAGGGGCCCGAAGCTTTCTTT. Protein: CASNQGPEAFF. Full variable domain (remainder filled in from reference TRBV19 and TRBJ1-1): DGGITQSPKYLFRKEGQNVTLSCEQNLNHDAMYWYRQDPGQGLRLIYYSQIVNDFQKGDIAEGYSVSREKKESFPLTVTSAQKNPTAFYLCASNQGPEAFFGQGTRLTVV.

V is TRBV4-3 and J is TRBJ1-2; D unclear. The V and J ends lost 2 bases and 5 bases respectively, with 9 bases between them. Germline CDR1 LGHNA, CDR2 YSLEER. The length of the CDR3 is 13 residues. CDR3 nucleotide sequence: TGCGCCAGCAGCCAAAATAATTTGTATGGCTACACCTTC. Translating it yields CASSQNNLYGYTF.

The gene calls are TRBV5-4 and TRBJ2-7; D is possibly TRBD2 (5 bases). Trimming removed 4 bases at V and 4 bases at J, with 12 bases between. The germline V gene encodes CDR1 SGHNT and CDR2 YYREEE (reference sequence). CDR3 size: 13 residues. In DNA, the CDR3 is TGTGCCAGCAGCGACGGGATTACTTACGAGCAGTACTTC. This encodes CASSDGITYEQYF.

This clone was counted a single time. V and J are TRBV29-1 and TRBJ1-2; D is undetermined. The CDR3 has 13 residues. Trimming pared 3 bases from V and 4 bases from J, leaving 12 bases between. Germline V gene sequence: CDR1 SQVTM, CDR2 ANQGSEA. CDR3 region: CSVDIRGVYGYTF. CDR3 nucleotide sequence: TGCAGCGTTGACATTAGAGGAGTCTATGGCTACACCTTC.

V gene TRBV9 combines with J gene TRBJ2-1; no firm D call. Germline V gene sequence: CDR1 SGDLS, CDR2 YYNGEE. The CDR3 length is 13 residues. The V end was cut by 4 bases, the J end by 7 bases, with 12 bases between. CDR3 protein: CASSPRLGNEQFF. The CDR3 DNA is TGTGCCAGCAGCCCTAGGCTTGGGAATGAGCAGTTCTTC.